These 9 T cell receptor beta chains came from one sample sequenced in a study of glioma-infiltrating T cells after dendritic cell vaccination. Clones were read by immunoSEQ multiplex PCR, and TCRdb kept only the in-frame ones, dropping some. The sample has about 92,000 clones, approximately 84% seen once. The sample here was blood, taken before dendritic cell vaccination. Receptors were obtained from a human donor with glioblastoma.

The CDR3 DNA reads TGCGCCAGCAGCCAAGATCCCAGCGGGGGTATCCAAGAGACCCAGTACTTC. As protein: CASSQDPSGGIQETQYF. The chain carries TRBV4-3 and TRBJ2-5; TRBD2 matches at 8 bases. The CDR3 is 17 residues long. Per the germline V gene, CDR1 is LGHNA and CDR2 is YSLEER. V shed 0 bases, J shed 1 base, and the junction held 7 bases outside the gene matches.

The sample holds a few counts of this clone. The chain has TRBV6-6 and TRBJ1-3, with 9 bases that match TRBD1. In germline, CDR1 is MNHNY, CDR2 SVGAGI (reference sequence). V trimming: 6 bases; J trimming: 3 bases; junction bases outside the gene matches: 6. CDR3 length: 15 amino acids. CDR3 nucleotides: TGTGCCAGCAGGATCGGACAGGGGAATGGAAACACCATATATTTT. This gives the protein CASRIGQGNGNTIYF.

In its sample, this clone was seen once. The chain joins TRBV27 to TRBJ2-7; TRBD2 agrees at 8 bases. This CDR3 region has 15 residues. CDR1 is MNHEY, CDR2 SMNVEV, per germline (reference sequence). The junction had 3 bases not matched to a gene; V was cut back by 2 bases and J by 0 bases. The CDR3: CASSLVGTSSYEQYF. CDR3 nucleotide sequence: TGTGCCAGCAGTTTAGTTGGGACTAGCTCCTACGAGCAGTACTTC.

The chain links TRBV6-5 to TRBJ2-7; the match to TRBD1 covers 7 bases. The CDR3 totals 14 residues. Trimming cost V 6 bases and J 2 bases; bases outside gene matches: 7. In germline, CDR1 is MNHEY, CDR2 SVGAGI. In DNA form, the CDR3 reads TGTGCCAGCAGCCCACAGGGGTCTCCCTACGAGCAGTACTTC. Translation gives CASSPQGSPYEQYF.

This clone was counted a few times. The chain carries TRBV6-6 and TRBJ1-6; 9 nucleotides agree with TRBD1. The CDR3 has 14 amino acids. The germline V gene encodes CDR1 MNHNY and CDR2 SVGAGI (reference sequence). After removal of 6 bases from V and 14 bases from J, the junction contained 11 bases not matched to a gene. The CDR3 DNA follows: TGTGCCAGCAGAAAGGGGACAGGGAATGGTACCCTCCACTTT. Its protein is CASRKGTGNGTLHF.

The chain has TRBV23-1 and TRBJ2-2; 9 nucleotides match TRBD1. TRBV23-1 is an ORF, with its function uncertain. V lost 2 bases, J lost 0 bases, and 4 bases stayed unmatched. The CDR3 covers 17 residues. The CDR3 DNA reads TGCGCCAGCAGTCAAGGACAGGGGACCGCGAACACCGGGGAGCTGTTTTTT. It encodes CASSQGQGTANTGELFF.

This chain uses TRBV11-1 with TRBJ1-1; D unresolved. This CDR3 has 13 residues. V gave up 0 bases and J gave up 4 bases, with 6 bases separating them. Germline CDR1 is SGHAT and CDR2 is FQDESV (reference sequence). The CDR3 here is CASSLARVTEAFF. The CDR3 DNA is TGTGCCAGCAGCTTAGCGAGGGTCACTGAAGCTTTCTTT.

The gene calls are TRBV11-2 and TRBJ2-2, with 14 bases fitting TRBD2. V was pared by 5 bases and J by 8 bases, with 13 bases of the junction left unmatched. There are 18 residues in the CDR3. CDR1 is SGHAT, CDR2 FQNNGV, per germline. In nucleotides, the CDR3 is TGTGCCAGCAGCCCCGGGACTAGCGGGAGACGTGTTGGGGGGGAGCTGTTTTTT. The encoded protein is CASSPGTSGRRVGGELFF.

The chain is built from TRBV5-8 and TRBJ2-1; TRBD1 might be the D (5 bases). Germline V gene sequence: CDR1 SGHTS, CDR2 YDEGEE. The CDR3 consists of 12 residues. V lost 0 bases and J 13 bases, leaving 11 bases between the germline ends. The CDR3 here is CASSLAGMEQFF. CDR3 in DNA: TGTGCCAGCAGCTTGGCAGGGATGGAACAGTTCTTC.